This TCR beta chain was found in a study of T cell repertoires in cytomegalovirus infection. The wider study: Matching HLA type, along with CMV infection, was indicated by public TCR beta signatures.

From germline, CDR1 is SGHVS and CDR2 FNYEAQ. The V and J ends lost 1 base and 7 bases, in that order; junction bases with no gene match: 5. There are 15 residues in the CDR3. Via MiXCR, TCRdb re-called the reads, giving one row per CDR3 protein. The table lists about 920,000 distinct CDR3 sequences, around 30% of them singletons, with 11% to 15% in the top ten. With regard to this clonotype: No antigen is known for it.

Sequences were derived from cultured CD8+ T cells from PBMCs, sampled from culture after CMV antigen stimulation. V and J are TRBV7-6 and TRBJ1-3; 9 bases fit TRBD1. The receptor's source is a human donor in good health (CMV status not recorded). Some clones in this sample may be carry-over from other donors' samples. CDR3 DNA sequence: TGTGCCAGCAGCTTAGAACAGGGGGCTCTCAACACCATATATTTT. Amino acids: CASSLEQGALNTIYF.